This T cell receptor (beta chain) was retrieved from a study of CD8 T cells in Susac syndrome. The germline V gene has CDR1 MDHEN and CDR2 SYDVKM. V was cut by 6 bases and J by 8 bases, with 12 bases left in between. This CDR3 region has 12 residues. The RNA input was roughly 0.45 to 1 ug, and it was reverse transcribed with random hexamers. MiXCR was run by TCRdb on the immunoSEQ multiplex PCR reads, yielding one entry per CDR3 protein. Of about 150,000 distinct CDR3 sequences in the sample, about 95% were seen once. Negative magnetic isolation gave CD8+ and CD4+ cells; FACS enriched CD8+ TEMRA. Sequences were obtained from CD4+ T cells from PBMCs. The gene calls are TRBV28 and TRBJ2-3; D unclear. This clonotype originated in a human donor with Susac syndrome. The CDR3 reads CASSVRVGTQYF. Written as DNA, the CDR3 is TGTGCCAGCAGCGTGAGAGTGGGTACGCAGTATTTT.